The present T cell receptor (beta chain) was sequenced within a study of blood T cell repertoires in COVID-19 (dated by TCRdb to the early 2020s). Looking at the study overall: Samples from collaborators originated in the United States, Italy and Spain and spanned both the acute and convalescent phases of COVID-19. The prospective study material was composed of cDNA or gDNA derived from T cells, B-cell-depleted T cells, or PBMCs. The dataset comprised deeply sampled blood TCRbeta repertoires from subjects exposed to, actively infected with, or recovered from COVID-19. The repertoires were released in a freely available public database intended as a resource for research on the immune response to SARS-CoV-2. Samples were obtained from the ongoing ImmuneRACE study (first 160 participants) and from 1,254 subjects provided by 6 global collaborators. The sample metadata nearly always contained a de-identified subject ID, COVID-19 status, age in years and sex. HLA class I and class II types, where available, came from metadata supplied by the sample provider rather than from assay-based typing. Paper-wide results and their limitations: The quantity of clinical and demographic metadata differed by source and by participant and was supplied without curation.

TCRbeta CDR3 regions were amplified from genomic DNA by means of the immunoSEQ Assay, a bias-controlled multiplex PCR. For the original study's pipeline: Nucleated cell counts per sample were estimated from amplification of reference gene primers within the assay. To quantify the absolute abundance of each unique TCRbeta CDR3 rearrangement, sequence reads were collapsed and filtered. For each sample, productive Simpson clonality was calculated by taking the square root of Simpson's diversity index across productive rearrangements. The table comes from immuneACCESS by way of TCRdb, which keeps in-frame sequences with V and J called. Part of the clones is missing from these tables; in studies checked, under half for an unresolved V gene and the rest for unknown reasons. V, J and clone size reflect that table, while D and trimming were determined from the DNA. This sample is represented by 88,000 or so clones; more than 65% of them were singletons. Less than 15% of the sample is held by the ten biggest clonotypes.

Per the germline V gene, MDHEN is the CDR1 and SYDVKM is the CDR2. V drops 2 bases and J drops 4 bases, leaving 21 bases in between. Taken from cysteine to phenylalanine, the CDR3 has 19 residues. Only the CDR3 part of the read is kept: 57 bases, read in frame from the first base. This clone was observed a single time. The antigen it recognizes is unknown. Per-base quality was not reported, and no clone a single base away is much larger than it. The collaborating institutions used their own protocols to collect whole blood in K2EDTA tubes. Collaborator samples were shipped for TCRbeta analysis as frozen whole blood, isolated PBMCs, or DNA extracted from either sample type.

The sequencing sample was made of peripheral blood. The origin of this receptor is a man aged 80 or over with acute or convalescent COVID-19. Recombination joined TRBV28 with TRBJ1-6; the D region possibly corresponds to TRBD1 (6 bases align). The nucleotides are TGTGCCAGCAGTTTAGTCATGGGACATTTAGGTCAATATAATTCACCCCTCCACTTT. Translated, this gives CASSLVMGHLGQYNSPLHF. The CDR3, completed at both ends by the reference TRBV28 and TRBJ1-6 genes, gives the full variable domain DVKVTQSSRYLVKRTGEKVFLECVQDMDHENMFWYRQDPGLGLRLIYFSYDVKMKEKGDIPEGYSVSREKKERFSLILESASTNQTSMYLCASSLVMGHLGQYNSPLHFGNGTRLTVT.